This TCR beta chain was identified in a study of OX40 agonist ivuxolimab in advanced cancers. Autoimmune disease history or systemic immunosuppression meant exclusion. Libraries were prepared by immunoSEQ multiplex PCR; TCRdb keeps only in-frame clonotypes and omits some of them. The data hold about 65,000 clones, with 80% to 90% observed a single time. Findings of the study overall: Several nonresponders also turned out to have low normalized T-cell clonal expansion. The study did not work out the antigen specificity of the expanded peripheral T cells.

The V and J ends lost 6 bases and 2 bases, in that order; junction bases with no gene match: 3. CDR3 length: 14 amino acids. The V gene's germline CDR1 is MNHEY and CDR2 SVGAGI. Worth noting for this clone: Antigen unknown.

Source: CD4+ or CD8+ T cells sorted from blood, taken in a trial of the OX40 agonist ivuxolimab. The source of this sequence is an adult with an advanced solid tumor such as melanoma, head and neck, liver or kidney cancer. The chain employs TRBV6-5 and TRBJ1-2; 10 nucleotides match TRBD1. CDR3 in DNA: TGTGCCAGCAGCAGGGACAGGGGAAACTATGGCTACACCTTC. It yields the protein CASSRDRGNYGYTF.